These 23 T cell receptor beta chains came from one sample sequenced in a study of blood T cell repertoires in COVID-19. Sequenced by immunoSEQ multiplex PCR; TCRdb stores in-frame clones only, minus some. The sample holds 120,000 or so clones, over 75% seen once. Sample: peripheral blood. The origin of the receptors is a woman at least 80 years old with acute or convalescent COVID-19.

CDR3 nucleotide sequence: TGCGCCAGCAGCACCGGGACTAGCGGGGGAGGTAGCACAGATACGCAGTATTTT. Protein sequence: CASSTGTSGGGSTDTQYF. The chain combines TRBV5-1 with TRBJ2-3; 14 bases fit TRBD2. The CDR3 consists of 18 residues. J lost 0 bases, V lost 4 bases, and 7 bases had no gene match. Germline V lookup: CDR1 SGHRS, CDR2 YFSETQ. Based on the CDR3 plus reference TRBV5-1 and TRBJ2-3, the full variable domain is KAGVTQTPRYLIKTRGQQVTLSCSPISGHRSVSWYQQTPGQGLQFLFEYFSETQRNKGNFPGRFSGRQFSNSRSEMNVSTLELGDSALYLCASSTGTSGGGSTDTQYFGPGTRLTVL.

The genes are TRBV19 and TRBJ1-6; D may be TRBD1 (5 bases). The CDR3 runs 14 residues. Between the trimmed V and J ends, which lost 4 bases and 6 bases, there was a span of 10 bases. Per germline, CDR1 LNHDA and CDR2 SQIVND (reference sequence). The CDR3 region has the DNA TGTGCCAGTAGTAGCAGGCAGGGTAATTCACCCCTCCACTTT. Translation: CASSSRQGNSPLHF. The variable domain in full, with the rest retrieved from reference TRBV19 and TRBJ1-6, is DGGITQSPKYLFRKEGQNVTLSCEQNLNHDAMYWYRQDPGQGLRLIYYSQIVNDFQKGDIAEGYSVSREKKESFPLTVTSAQKNPTAFYLCASSSRQGNSPLHFGNGTRLTVT.

This rearrangement joins TRBV7-2 to TRBJ1-4; TRBD1 agrees at 8 bases. Germline lookup yields CDR1 SGHTA and CDR2 FQGNSA. Unmatched junction bases numbered 7, after V lost 5 bases and J lost 5 bases. The CDR3 runs to 15 residues. The CDR3 DNA follows: TGTGCCAGCAGCCACCCAGGGGGCCTAAATGAAAAACTGTTTTTT. Protein sequence: CASSHPGGLNEKLFF.

This sequence joins TRBV10-1 and TRBJ2-2; 11 positions match TRBD1. After removal of 0 bases from V and 6 bases from J, the junction contained 9 bases not matched to a gene. Germline-derived CDR1 and CDR2 are WNHNN and SYGVQD (reference sequence). There are 18 residues in the CDR3. The CDR3 sequence is CASSESRTGGAASGELFF. The CDR3 DNA is TGCGCCAGCAGTGAGTCGAGGACAGGGGGCGCCGCATCCGGGGAGCTGTTTTTT.

The chain links TRBV6-2 or TRBV6-3 to TRBJ1-5; 8 bases are a match to TRBD1. V lost 4 bases and J lost 2; bases outside the gene matches: 7. Germline assignment: CDR1 MNHEY and CDR2 SVGEGT. There are 16 residues in the CDR3. As DNA, the CDR3 is TGTGCCAGCAGTTTGGGACAGGCCTTGGGCAATCAGCCCCAGCATTTT. The encoded protein is CASSLGQALGNQPQHF.

The chain carries TRBV19 and TRBJ2-3, with TRBD2 matching 9 bases. Germline V gives CDR1 LNHDA, CDR2 SQIVND (reference sequence). Unmatched junction bases numbered 3, after V lost 3 bases and J lost 2 bases. This CDR3 is 15 amino acids long. CDR3 DNA sequence: TGTGCCAGTAGTATGAAGCGGGGGGCCACAGATACGCAGTATTTT. This translates into CASSMKRGATDTQYF. Based on the CDR3 plus reference TRBV19 and TRBJ2-3, the full variable domain is DGGITQSPKYLFRKEGQNVTLSCEQNLNHDAMYWYRQDPGQGLRLIYYSQIVNDFQKGDIAEGYSVSREKKESFPLTVTSAQKNPTAFYLCASSMKRGATDTQYFGPGTRLTVL.

The V and J genes are TRBV5-1 and TRBJ1-4; possible D gene TRBD1, 5 bases. Between the trimmed V and J ends, which lost 3 bases and 7 bases, there was a span of 13 bases. Germline V gene sequence: CDR1 SGHRS, CDR2 YFSETQ. CDR3 length: 14 amino acids. The CDR3 here is CASSSGMSSEKLFF. The CDR3, as DNA: TGCGCCAGCAGCTCAGGGATGTCAAGTGAAAAACTGTTTTTT.

The genes are TRBV7-9 and TRBJ1-3, with D possibly being TRBD1 (6 bases). Germline CDR1 reads SEHNR; CDR2 reads FQNEAQ (reference sequence). Deletions cut 2 bases from V and 8 bases from J, with 10 bases between. This CDR3 is built from 13 residues. The CDR3 spells CASSLRGADTIYF. DNA of the CDR3: TGTGCCAGCAGCTTACGGGGGGCTGACACCATATATTTT.

CDR3 DNA sequence: TGTGCCAGCAGCTCTTCAGGAGGAGGGAGCTACAATGAGCAGTTCTTC. Translation gives CASSSSGGGSYNEQFF. The rearrangement joins TRBV7-6 to TRBJ2-1; D is perhaps TRBD2 (6 bases). Trimming shortened V by 4 bases and J by 3 bases, and 16 bases separated the two germline ends. This CDR3 contains 16 residues. Germline V gene data show CDR1 as SGHVS and CDR2 as FNYEAQ.

This chain connects TRBV6-5 to TRBJ1-1; 8 bases align to TRBD1. The junction had 6 bases not matched to a gene; V was cut back by 0 bases and J by 9 bases. The CDR3 runs 14 residues. The germline V gene encodes CDR1 MNHEY and CDR2 SVGAGI. DNA for the CDR3: TGTGCCAGCAGTTACTCAATCCAGGGGGCGCAAGCTTTCTTT. Its protein is CASSYSIQGAQAFF.

This sequence joins TRBV18 and TRBJ1-1, with 9 positions matching TRBD1. J was trimmed by 0 bases and V by 5 bases; bases with no gene match: 10. The germline CDR1 and CDR2 sequences are KGHSH and LQKENI. CDR3 size: 17 residues. Here the CDR3 DNA reads TGTGCCAGCTCATTCCGGACAGGGGTGGAGGTGAACACTGAAGCTTTCTTT. Its protein product is CASSFRTGVEVNTEAFF. Together with reference TRBV18 and TRBJ1-1, the CDR3 gives the full variable domain: NAGVMQNPRHLVRRRGQEARLRCSPMKGHSHVYWYRQLPEEGLKFMVYLQKENIIDESGMPKERFSAEFPKEGPSILRIQQVVRGDSAAYFCASSFRTGVEVNTEAFFGQGTRLTVV.

The rearrangement joins TRBV6-5 to TRBJ2-7, with 9 bases that match TRBD1. The CDR3 extends over 14 amino acids. Germline V lookup: CDR1 MNHEY, CDR2 SVGAGI. The V segment lost 10 bases and the J segment 0 bases; nucleotides outside the gene matches: 7. CDR3 sequence (DNA): TGTGCCACCGCCCTGGGACAGGGCTCCTACGAGCAGTACTTC. Protein sequence: CATALGQGSYEQYF.

The rearrangement uses TRBV6-2 or TRBV6-3 and TRBJ1-6, with D uncertain. V was clipped by 6 bases and J by 11 bases, with 20 bases between them. The CDR3 runs to 15 residues. Per germline, CDR1 MNHEY and CDR2 SVGEGT. Here the CDR3 DNA reads TGTGCCAGCAGCAGGCCGCCAAGGGAAGCGGCACCCCTCCACTTT. This sequence encodes CASSRPPREAAPLHF.

The genes are TRBV4-1 and TRBJ2-5; perhaps TRBD2 as D (5 bases). Trimming cost V 5 bases and J 2 bases, with 15 bases left between them. The CDR3 consists of 15 residues. Germline values: CDR1 MGHRA, CDR2 YSYEKL. The chain's CDR3 is CASSERRTTQETQYF. Written as DNA, the CDR3 is TGCGCCAGCAGCGAGCGGAGAACCACACAAGAGACCCAGTACTTC.

The gene calls are TRBV5-1 and TRBJ2-7; TRBD1 aligns across 7 bases. Germline values: CDR1 SGHRS, CDR2 YFSETQ. V was clipped by 5 bases and J by 5 bases; unmatched bases: 7. The CDR3 runs to 13 residues. This chain's CDR3 is CASRQGPVNEQYF. CDR3 sequence (DNA): TGCGCCAGCAGACAGGGGCCGGTAAACGAGCAGTACTTC.

The chain combines TRBV9 with TRBJ2-3, with 7 bases aligning to TRBD2. This CDR3 has 15 residues. Germline lookup yields CDR1 SGDLS and CDR2 YYNGEE. J was trimmed by 1 base and V by 3 bases; bases with no gene match: 5. The CDR3 DNA reads as TGTGCCAGCAGCGACAGCGGGGACCGCACAGATACGCAGTATTTT. As protein: CASSDSGDRTDTQYF. Full variable domain (rest looked up from reference TRBV9 and TRBJ2-3): DSGVTQTPKHLITATGQRVTLRCSPRSGDLSVYWYQQSLDQGLQFLIQYYNGEERAKGNILERFSAQQFPDLHSELNLSSLELGDSALYFCASSDSGDRTDTQYFGPGTRLTVL.

V usage is TRBV18 and J usage is TRBJ1-4; 12 bases are a match to TRBD1. Losses at the gene ends were 2 bases for V and 4 bases for J; bases not matched to a gene: 5. Per the germline V gene, CDR1 is KGHSH and CDR2 is LQKENI. The CDR3 sequence is 17 residues long. CDR3 bases: TGTGCCAGCTCACCAAGGGACAGGGGGCTTGGTAATGAAAAACTGTTTTTT. It translates to CASSPRDRGLGNEKLFF.

This clone was picked up a small number of times. The V call is TRBV9, the J call TRBJ1-3; 7 bases fit TRBD1. V lost 0 bases and J lost 1; bases outside the gene matches: 10. The germline V gene has CDR1 SGDLS and CDR2 YYNGEE. The CDR3 is 18 residues long. For the CDR3, the DNA is TGTGCCAGCAGCGTAGGAGAGACAGGGTTCGCTTCTGGAAACACCATATATTTT. It encodes CASSVGETGFASGNTIYF.

The chain uses TRBV24-1 and TRBJ2-1; 13 nucleotides line up with TRBD2. The CDR3 length is 13 residues. The V gene end was trimmed by 10 bases and the J gene end by 5 bases; junction bases not matched to a gene: 1. In germline, CDR1 is KGHDR, CDR2 SFDVKD. CDR3 in DNA: TGTGCCACAGGGACTAGCGGGAACAATGAGCAGTTCTTC. Its translation is CATGTSGNNEQFF.

V and J are TRBV2 and TRBJ2-5, with TRBD1 matching 9 bases. This CDR3 spans 15 amino acids. Unmatched junction bases numbered 11, after V lost 7 bases and J lost 5 bases. The germline gives CDR1 SNHLY, CDR2 FYNNEI. In DNA, the CDR3 is TGTGCCAGCATTCGGACAGGGGCTTTTCAGGAGACCCAGTACTTC. This gives the protein CASIRTGAFQETQYF.

Only one count was recorded for this clone. The V gene is TRBV6-5, the J gene TRBJ1-1; 7 nucleotides agree with TRBD1. Trimming cost V 4 bases and J 0 bases; bases outside gene matches: 8. In germline, CDR1 is MNHEY, CDR2 SVGAGI. This CDR3 spans 16 amino acids. The CDR3 DNA sequence: TGTGCCAGCAGTTCCCCCAGGGGGAACTTGAACACTGAAGCTTTCTTT. As protein: CASSSPRGNLNTEAFF.

This chain uses TRBV29-1 with TRBJ2-5; D uncertain. V lost 4 bases, J lost 1 base, and 16 bases lay in between. Germline CDR1 is SQVTM and CDR2 is ANQGSEA. This CDR3 region has 15 residues. CDR3 DNA sequence: TGCAGCGTTGCTCTCGGGTCTTTAGTCCAAGAGACCCAGTACTTC. Translation: CSVALGSLVQETQYF. Using reference TRBV29-1 and TRBJ2-5 for the parts outside the CDR3, the full variable domain is SAVISQKPSRDICQRGTSLTIQCQVDSQVTMMFWYRQQPGQSLTLIATANQGSEATYESGFVIDKFPISRPNLTFSTLTVSNMSPEDSSIYLCSVALGSLVQETQYFGPGTRLLVL.

This clone occurred once. The chain is built from TRBV2 and TRBJ1-2, with 7 bases that match TRBD1. After removal of 6 bases from V and 8 bases from J, the junction contained 3 bases not matched to a gene. The CDR3 runs 11 residues. Germline V CDR1 and CDR2: SNHLY, FYNNEI. The CDR3 nucleotides are TGTGCCAGCAGGACAGGGAAAGGCTACACCTTC. As protein: CASRTGKGYTF.